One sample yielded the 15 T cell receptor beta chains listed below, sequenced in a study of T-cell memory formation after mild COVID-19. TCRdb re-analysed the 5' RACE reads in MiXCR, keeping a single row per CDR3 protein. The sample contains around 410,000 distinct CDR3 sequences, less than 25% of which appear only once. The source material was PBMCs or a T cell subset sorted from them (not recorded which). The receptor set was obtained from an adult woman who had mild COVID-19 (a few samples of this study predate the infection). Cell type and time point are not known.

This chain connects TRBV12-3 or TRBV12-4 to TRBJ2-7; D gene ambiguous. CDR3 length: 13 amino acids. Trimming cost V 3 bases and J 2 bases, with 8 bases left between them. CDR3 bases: TGTGCCAGCAGTTTGTCCAGTCCCTACGAGCAGTACTTC. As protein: CASSLSSPYEQYF.

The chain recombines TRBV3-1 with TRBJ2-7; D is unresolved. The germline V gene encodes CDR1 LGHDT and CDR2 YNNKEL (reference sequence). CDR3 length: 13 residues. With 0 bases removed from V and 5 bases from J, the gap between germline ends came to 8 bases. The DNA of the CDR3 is TGTGCCAGCAGCCAAGAACACGGCAACGAGCAGTACTTC. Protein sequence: CASSQEHGNEQYF.

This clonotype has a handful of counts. The CDR3 region is CASSSGQEAKNIQYF. CDR3 DNA sequence: TGTGCCAGCAGCTCCGGACAGGAAGCCAAAAACATTCAGTACTTC. V usage is TRBV7-9 and J usage is TRBJ2-4, with TRBD1 matching 7 bases. V lost 4 bases, J lost 0 bases, and 3 bases stayed unmatched. This CDR3 is built from 15 residues. CDR1 SEHNR and CDR2 FQNEAQ come from the germline V gene (reference sequence).

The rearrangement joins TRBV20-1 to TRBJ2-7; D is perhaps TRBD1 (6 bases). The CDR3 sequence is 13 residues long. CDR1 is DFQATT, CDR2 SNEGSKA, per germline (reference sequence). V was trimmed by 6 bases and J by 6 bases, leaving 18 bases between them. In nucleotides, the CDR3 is TGCAGTGCCCGCAAGACAGGTCTCGGCGAGCAGTACTTC. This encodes CSARKTGLGEQYF.

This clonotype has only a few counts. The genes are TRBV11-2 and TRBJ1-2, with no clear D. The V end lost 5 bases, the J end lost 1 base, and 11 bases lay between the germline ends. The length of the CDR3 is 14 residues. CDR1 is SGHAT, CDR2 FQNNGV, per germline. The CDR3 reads CASSLTGNNYGYTF. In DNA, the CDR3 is TGTGCCAGCAGCCTTACCGGGAATAACTATGGCTACACCTTC.

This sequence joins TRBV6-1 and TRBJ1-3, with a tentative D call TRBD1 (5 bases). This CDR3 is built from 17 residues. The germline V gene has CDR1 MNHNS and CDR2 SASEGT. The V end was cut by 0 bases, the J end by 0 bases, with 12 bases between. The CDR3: CASSEAHGGSSGNTIYF. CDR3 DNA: TGTGCCAGCAGTGAAGCGCATGGGGGGAGCTCTGGAAACACCATATATTTT.

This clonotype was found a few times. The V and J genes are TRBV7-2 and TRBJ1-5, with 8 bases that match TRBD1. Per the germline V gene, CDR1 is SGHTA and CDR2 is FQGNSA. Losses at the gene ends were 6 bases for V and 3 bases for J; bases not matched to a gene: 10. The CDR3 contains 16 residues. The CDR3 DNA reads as TGTGCCAGCAGTTCCGCCGGGACAGGCAACAATCAGCCCCAGCATTTT. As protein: CASSSAGTGNNQPQHF.

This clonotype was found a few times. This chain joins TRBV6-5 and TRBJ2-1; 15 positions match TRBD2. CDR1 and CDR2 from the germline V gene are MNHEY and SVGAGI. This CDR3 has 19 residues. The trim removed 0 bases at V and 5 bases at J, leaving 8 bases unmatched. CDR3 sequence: CASSYSGTSGGPTDNEQFF. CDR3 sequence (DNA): TGTGCCAGCAGTTACTCAGGGACTAGCGGGGGGCCGACCGACAATGAGCAGTTCTTC.

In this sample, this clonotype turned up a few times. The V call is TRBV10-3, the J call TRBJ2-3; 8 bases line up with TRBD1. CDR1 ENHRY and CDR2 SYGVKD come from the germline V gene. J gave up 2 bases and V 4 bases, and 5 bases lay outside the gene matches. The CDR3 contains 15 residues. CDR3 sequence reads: CAISVTGDSTDTQYF. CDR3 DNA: TGTGCCATCAGTGTGACAGGGGATTCCACAGATACGCAGTATTTT.

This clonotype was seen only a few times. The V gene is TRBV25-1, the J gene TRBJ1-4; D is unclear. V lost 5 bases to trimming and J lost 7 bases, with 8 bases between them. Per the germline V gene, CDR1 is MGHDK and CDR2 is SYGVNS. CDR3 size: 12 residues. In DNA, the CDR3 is TGTGCCAGCAGTCAATGGGCTGAAAAACTGTTTTTT. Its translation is CASSQWAEKLFF.

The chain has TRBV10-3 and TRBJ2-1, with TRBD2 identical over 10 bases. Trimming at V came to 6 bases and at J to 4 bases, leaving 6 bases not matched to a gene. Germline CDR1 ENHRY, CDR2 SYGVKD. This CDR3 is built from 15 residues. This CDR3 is CAIRVLAGPYNEQFF. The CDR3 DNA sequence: TGTGCCATCAGAGTACTAGCGGGACCGTACAATGAGCAGTTCTTC.

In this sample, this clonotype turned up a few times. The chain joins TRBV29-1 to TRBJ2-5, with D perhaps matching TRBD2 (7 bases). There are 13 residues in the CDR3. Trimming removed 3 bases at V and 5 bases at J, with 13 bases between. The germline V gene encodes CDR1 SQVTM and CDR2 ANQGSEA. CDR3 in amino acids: CSVEGGARETQYF. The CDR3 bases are TGCAGCGTTGAGGGGGGGGCTCGGGAGACCCAGTACTTC.

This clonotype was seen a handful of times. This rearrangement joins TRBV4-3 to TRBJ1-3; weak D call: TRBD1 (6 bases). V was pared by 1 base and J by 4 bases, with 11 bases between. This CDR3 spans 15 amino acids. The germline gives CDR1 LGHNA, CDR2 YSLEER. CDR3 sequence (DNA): TGCGCCAGCAGCCAAGGGCAGGGGCCGGGAAACACCATATATTTT. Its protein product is CASSQGQGPGNTIYF.

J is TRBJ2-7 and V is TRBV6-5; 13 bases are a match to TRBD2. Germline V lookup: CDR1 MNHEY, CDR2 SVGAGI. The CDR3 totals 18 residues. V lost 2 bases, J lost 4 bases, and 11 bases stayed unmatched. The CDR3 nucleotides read TGTGCCAGCAGTTACCAAGATCTGCGGACTAGCGGGGGTTACGAGCAGTACTTC. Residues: CASSYQDLRTSGGYEQYF.

The CDR3 nucleotides are TGTGCCAGCAGCGTCGCGGGAGGAGTGGCCGGGGAGCTGTTTTTT. This encodes CASSVAGGVAGELFF. The chain uses TRBV5-4 and TRBJ2-2; 8 positions agree with TRBD2. The CDR3 consists of 15 residues. Looked up from germline, CDR1 is SGHNT and CDR2 is YYREEE (reference sequence). The J segment lost 6 bases and the V segment lost 4 bases, leaving 8 bases of the junction unmatched.